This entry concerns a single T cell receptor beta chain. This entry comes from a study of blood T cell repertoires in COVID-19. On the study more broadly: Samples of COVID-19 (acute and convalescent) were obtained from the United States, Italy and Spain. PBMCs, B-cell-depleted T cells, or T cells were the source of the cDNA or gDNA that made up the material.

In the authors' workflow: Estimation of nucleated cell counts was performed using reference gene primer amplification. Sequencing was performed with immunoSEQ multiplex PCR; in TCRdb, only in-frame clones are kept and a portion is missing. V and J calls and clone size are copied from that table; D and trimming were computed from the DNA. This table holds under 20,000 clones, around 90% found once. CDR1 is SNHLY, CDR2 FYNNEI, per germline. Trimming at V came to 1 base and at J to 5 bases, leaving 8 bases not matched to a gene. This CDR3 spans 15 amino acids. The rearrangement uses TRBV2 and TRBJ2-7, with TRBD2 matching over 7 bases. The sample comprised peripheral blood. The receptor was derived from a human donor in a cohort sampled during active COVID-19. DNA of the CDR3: TGTGCCAGCAGTGAAGATCACGCGGGAGCGAACGAGCAGTACTTC. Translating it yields CASSEDHAGANEQYF.